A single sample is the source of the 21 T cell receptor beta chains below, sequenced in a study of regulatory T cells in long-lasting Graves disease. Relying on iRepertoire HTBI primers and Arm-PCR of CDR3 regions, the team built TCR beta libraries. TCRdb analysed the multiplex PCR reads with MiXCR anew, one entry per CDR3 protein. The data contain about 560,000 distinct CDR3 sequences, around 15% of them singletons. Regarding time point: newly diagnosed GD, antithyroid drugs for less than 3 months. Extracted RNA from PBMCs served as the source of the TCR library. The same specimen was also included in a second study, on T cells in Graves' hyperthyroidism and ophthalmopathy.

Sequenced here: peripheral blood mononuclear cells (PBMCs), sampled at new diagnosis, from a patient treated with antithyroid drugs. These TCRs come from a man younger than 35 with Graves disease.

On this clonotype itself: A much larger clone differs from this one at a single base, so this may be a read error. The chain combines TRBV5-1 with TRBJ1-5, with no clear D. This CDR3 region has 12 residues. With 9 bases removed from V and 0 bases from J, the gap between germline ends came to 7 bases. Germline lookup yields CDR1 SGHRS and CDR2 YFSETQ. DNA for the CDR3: TGCGCCACAGAATATAGCAATCAGCCCCAGCATTTT. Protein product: CATEYSNQPQHF.

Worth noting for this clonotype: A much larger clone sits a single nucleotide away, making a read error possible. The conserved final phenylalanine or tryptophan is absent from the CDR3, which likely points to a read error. Here the CDR3 DNA reads TGTGCCAGCAGTGATCGGGGGACAGAGACCCAGTACTAC. Its translation is CASSDRGTETQYY. This sequence joins TRBV2 and TRBJ2-5, with a tentative D call TRBD2 (6 bases). Per germline, CDR1 SNHLY and CDR2 FYNNEI. V dropped 3 bases and J dropped 4 bases, with 9 bases sitting between them. This CDR3 spans 13 amino acids.

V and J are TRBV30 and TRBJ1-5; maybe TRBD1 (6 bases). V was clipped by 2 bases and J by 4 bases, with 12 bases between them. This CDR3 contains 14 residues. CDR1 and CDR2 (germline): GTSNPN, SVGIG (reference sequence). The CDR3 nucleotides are TGTGCCTGGAGTACGGACAGTTCGAATCAGCCCCAGCATTTT. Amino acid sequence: CAWSTDSSNQPQHF.

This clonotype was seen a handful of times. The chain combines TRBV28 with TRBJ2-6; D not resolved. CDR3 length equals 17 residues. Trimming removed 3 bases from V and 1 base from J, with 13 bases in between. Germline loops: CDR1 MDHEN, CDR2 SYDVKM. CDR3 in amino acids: CASSFAFRVSGANVLTF. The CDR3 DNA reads TGTGCCAGCAGTTTTGCCTTTAGGGTTTCTGGGGCCAACGTCCTGACTTTC. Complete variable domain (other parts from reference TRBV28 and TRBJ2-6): DVKVTQSSRYLVKRTGEKVFLECVQDMDHENMFWYRQDPGLGLRLIYFSYDVKMKEKGDIPEGYSVSREKKERFSLILESASTNQTSMYLCASSFAFRVSGANVLTFGAGSRLTVL.

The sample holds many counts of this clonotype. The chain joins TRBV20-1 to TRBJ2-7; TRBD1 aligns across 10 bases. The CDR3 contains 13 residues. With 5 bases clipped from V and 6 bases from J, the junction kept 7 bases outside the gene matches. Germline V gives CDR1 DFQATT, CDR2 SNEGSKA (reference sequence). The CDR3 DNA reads TGCAGTGCTGACAGGGGGCAGCTTCGCGAGCAGTACTTC. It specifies CSADRGQLREQYF.

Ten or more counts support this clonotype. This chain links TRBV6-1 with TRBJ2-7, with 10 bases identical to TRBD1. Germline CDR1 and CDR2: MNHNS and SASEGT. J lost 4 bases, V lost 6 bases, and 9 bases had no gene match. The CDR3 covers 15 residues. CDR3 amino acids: CASSGRDRGLYEQYF. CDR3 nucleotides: TGTGCCAGCAGCGGGCGGGACAGGGGACTGTACGAGCAGTACTTC.

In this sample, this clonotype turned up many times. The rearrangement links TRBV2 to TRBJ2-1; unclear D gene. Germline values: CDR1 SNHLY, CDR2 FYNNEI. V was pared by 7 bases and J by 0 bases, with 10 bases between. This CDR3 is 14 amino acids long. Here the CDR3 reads CASTTLSSYNEQFF. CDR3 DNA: TGTGCCAGCACCACTTTGAGCTCCTACAATGAGCAGTTCTTC.

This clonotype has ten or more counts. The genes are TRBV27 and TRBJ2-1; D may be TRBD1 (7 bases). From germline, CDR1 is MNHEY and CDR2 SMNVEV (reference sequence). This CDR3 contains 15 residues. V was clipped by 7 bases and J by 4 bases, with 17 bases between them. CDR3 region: CASKVGGTEYNEQFF. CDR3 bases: TGTGCCAGCAAGGTAGGCGGGACAGAGTACAATGAGCAGTTCTTC.

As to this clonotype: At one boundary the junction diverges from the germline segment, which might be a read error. In DNA form, the CDR3 reads TGTGCCAACAGCTTAGCAAGGACTAGGGGGCGGGAGACCCAGTACTTC. Protein product: CANSLARTRGRETQYF. The V call is TRBV7-8, the J call TRBJ2-5; D possibly uses TRBD1 or TRBD2 (7 bases each). The CDR3 contains 16 residues. Looked up from germline, CDR1 is SGHVS and CDR2 is FQNEAQ.

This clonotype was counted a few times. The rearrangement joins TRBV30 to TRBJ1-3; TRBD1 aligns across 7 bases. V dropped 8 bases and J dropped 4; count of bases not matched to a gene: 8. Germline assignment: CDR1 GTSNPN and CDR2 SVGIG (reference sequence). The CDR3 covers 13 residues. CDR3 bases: TGTGCCCACGGCCGGGACAGAGGAAACACCATATATTTT. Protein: CAHGRDRGNTIYF.

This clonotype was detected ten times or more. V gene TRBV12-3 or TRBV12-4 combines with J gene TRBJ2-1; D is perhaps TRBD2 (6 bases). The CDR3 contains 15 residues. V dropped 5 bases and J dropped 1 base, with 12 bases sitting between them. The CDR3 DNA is TGTGCCAGCAGTAACGCGGGGAATTCCTACAATGAGCAGTTCTTC. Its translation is CASSNAGNSYNEQFF.

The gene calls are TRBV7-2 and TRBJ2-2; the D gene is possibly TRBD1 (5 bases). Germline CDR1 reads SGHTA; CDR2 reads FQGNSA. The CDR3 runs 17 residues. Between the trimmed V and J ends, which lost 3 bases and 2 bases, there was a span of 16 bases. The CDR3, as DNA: TGTGCCAGCAGCTTCCCCTCTTCTAGGGGCAACACCGGGGAGCTGTTTTTT. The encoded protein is CASSFPSSRGNTGELFF.

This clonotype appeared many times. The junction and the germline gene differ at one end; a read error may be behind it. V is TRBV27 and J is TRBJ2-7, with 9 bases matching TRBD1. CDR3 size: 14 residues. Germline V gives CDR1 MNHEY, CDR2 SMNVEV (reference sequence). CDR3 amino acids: CASSSGTGYYEQYF. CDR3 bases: TGCGCCAGCAGCTCCGGGACAGGGTACTACGAGCAGTACTTC.

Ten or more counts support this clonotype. The CDR3 is CASSPIRSGLRYEQYF. The CDR3 DNA follows: TGTGCCAGCAGTCCGATTCGGAGCGGACTGAGATACGAGCAGTACTTC. The V and J genes are TRBV27 and TRBJ2-7; TRBD2 might be the D (5 bases). The germline V gene encodes CDR1 MNHEY and CDR2 SMNVEV (reference sequence). The V end lost 5 bases, the J end lost 4 bases, and 21 bases lay between the germline ends. The CDR3 has 16 amino acids.

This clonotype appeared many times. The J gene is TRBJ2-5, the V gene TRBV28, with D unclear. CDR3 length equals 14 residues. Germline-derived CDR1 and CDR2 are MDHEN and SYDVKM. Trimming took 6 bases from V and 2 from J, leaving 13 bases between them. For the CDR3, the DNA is TGTGCCAGCAGCCACCCCGAGGAGCAAGAGACCCAGTACTTC. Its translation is CASSHPEEQETQYF.

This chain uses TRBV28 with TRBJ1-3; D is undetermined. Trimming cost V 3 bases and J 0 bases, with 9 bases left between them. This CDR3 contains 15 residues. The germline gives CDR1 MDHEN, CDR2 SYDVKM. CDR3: CASSFSRLSGNTIYF. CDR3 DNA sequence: TGTGCCAGCAGTTTCTCAAGGCTCTCTGGAAACACCATATATTTT.

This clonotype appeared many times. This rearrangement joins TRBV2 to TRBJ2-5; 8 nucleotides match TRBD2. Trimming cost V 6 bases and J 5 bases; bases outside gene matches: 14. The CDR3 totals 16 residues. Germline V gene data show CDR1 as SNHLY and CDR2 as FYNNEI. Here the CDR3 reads CASSRQTRREGETQYF. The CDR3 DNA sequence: TGTGCCAGCAGCAGACAAACTCGACGGGAGGGGGAGACCCAGTACTTC.

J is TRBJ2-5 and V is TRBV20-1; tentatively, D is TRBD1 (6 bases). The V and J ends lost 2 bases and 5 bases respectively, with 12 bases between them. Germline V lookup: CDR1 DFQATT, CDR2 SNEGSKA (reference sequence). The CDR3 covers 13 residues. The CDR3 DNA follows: TGCAGTGCTAGAAGGACAGAGTGGGAGACCCAGTACTTC. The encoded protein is CSARRTEWETQYF.

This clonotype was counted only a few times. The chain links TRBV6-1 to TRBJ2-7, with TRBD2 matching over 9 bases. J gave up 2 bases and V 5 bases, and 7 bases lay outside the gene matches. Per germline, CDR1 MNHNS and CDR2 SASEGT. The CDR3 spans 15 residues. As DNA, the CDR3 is TGTGCCAGCAGTCAGAGACTAGCGGTCCCCTACGAGCAGTACTTC. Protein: CASSQRLAVPYEQYF.

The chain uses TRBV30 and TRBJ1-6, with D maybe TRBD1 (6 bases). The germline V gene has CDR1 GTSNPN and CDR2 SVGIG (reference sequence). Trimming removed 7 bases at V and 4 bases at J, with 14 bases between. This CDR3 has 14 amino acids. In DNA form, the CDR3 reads TGTGCCTCCCAGGTGGGGGCTTATAATTCACCCCTCCACTTT. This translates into CASQVGAYNSPLHF.

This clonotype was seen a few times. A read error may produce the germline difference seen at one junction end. The CDR3 DNA is TGCGCCAGCAGCCCAACTCCAGGGGTCTCTCGAAACACCATATATTTT. Translation: CASSPTPGVSRNTIYF. The gene calls are TRBV5-1 and TRBJ1-3; TRBD1 might be the D (6 bases). The CDR3 covers 16 residues. Germline V CDR1 and CDR2: SGHRS, YFSETQ.